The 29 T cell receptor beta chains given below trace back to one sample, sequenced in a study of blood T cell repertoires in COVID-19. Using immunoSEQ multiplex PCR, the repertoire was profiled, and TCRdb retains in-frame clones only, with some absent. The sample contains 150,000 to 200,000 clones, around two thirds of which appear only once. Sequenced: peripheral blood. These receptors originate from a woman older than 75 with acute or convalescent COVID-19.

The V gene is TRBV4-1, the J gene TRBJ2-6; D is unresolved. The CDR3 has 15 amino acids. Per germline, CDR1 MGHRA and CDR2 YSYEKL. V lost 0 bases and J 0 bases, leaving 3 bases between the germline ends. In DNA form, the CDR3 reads TGCGCCAGCAGCCAAGAGTACTCTGGGGCCAACGTCCTGACTTTC. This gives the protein CASSQEYSGANVLTF.

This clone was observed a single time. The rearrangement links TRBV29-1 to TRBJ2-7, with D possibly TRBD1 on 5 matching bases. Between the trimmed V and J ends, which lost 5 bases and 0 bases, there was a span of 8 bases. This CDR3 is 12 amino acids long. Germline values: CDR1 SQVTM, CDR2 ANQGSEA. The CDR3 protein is CSVLRDSYEQYF. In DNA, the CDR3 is TGCAGCGTTCTCAGGGACTCCTACGAGCAGTACTTC.

CDR3 nucleotide sequence: TGTGCCTGGAAAGGACAGCTTAATGAAAAACTGTTTTTT. Translated: CAWKGQLNEKLFF. The chain links TRBV30 to TRBJ1-4; D is perhaps TRBD1 (6 bases). V was shortened by 4 bases and J by 4 bases, with 10 bases between the two germline ends. This CDR3 region has 13 residues. Germline loops: CDR1 GTSNPN, CDR2 SVGIG (reference sequence). The variable domain in full, with the rest retrieved from reference TRBV30 and TRBJ1-4, is SQTIHQWPATLVQPVGSPLSLECTVEGTSNPNLYWYRQAAGRGLQLLFYSVGIGQISSEVPQNLSASRPQDRQFILSSKKLLLSDSGFYLCAWKGQLNEKLFFGSGTQLSVL.

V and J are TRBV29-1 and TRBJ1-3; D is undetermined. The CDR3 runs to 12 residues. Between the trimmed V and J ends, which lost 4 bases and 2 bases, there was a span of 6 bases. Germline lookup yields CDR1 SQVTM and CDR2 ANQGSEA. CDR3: CSVGGPGNTIYF. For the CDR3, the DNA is TGCAGCGTTGGAGGGCCTGGAAACACCATATATTTT.

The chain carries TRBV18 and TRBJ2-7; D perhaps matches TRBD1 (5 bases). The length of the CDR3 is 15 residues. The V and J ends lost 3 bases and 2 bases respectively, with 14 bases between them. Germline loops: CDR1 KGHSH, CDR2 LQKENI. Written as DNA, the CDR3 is TGTGCCAGCTCACCGGGGCAGGAACGAACCTACGAGCAGTACTTC. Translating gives CASSPGQERTYEQYF.

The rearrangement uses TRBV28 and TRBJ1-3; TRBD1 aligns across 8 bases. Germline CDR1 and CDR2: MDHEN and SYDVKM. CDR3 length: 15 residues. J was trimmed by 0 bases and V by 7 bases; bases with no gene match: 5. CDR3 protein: CASNRQGSSGNTIYF. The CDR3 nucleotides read TGTGCCAGCAATCGACAGGGGAGCTCTGGAAACACCATATATTTT.

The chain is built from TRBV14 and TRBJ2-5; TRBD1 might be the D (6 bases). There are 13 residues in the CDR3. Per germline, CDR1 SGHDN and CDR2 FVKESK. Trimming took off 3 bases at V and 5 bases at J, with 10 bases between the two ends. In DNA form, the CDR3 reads TGTGCCAGCAGCCAGACAGGTGTCGAGACCCAGTACTTC. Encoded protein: CASSQTGVETQYF.

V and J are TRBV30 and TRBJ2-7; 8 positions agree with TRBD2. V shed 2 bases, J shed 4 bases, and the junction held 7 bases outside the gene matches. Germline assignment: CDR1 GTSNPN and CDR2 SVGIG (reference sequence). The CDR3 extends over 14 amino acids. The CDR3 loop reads CAWSFPGGPYEQYF. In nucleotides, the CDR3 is TGTGCCTGGAGTTTCCCGGGAGGGCCTTACGAGCAGTACTTC.

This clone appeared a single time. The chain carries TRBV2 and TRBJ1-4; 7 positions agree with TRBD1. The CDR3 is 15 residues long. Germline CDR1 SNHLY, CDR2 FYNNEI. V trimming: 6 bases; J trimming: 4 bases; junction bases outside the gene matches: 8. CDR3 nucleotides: TGTGCCAGCAGCCCGGAACAGGGGTTTAATGAAAAACTGTTTTTT. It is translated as CASSPEQGFNEKLFF.

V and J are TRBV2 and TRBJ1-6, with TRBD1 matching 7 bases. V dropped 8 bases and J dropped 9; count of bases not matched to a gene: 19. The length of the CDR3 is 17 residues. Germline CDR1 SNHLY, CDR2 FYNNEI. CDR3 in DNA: TGTGCCAGCGGGACCTGGACAGGATGGGATATAGGTTCACCCCTCCACTTT. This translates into CASGTWTGWDIGSPLHF.

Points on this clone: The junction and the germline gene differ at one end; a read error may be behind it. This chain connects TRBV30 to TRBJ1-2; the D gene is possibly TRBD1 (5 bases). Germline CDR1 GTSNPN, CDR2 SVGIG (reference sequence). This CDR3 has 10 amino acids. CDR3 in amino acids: CAWRAGTAHF. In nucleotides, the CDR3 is TGTGCCTGGAGAGCGGGGACTGCACACTTC.

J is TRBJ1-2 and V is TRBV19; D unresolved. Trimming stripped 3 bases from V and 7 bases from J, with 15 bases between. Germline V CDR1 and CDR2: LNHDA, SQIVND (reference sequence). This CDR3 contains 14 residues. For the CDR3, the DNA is TGTGCCAGTAGTATGGCGCCGACGGAGGTTGGCTACACCTTC. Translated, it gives CASSMAPTEVGYTF.

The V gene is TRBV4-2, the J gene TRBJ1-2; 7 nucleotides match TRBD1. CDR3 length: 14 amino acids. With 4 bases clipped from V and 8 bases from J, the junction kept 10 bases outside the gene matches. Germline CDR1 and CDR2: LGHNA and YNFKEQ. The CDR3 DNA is TGTGCCAGCAGCCCGACAGGGAAAGCGATCGGCTACACCTTC. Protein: CASSPTGKAIGYTF.

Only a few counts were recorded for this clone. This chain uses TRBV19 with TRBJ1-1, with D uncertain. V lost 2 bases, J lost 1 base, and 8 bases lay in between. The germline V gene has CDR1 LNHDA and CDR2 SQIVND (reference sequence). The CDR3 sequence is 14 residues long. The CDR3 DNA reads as TGTGCCAGTAGTATACCCCAAGCGAACACTGAAGCTTTCTTT. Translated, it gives CASSIPQANTEAFF.

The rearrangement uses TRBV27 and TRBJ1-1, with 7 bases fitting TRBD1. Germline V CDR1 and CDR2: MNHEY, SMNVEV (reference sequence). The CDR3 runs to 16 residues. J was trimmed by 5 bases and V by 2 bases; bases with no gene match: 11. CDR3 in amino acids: CASSLPPEGARTEAFF. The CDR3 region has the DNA TGTGCCAGCAGTTTACCGCCCGAGGGGGCGCGGACTGAAGCTTTCTTT.

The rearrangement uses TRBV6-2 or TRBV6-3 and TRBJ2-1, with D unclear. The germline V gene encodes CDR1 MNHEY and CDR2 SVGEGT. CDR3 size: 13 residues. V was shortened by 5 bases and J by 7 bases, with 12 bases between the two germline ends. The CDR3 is CASSNGGRNEQFF. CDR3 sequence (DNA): TGTGCCAGCAGTAACGGCGGCCGGAATGAGCAGTTCTTC.

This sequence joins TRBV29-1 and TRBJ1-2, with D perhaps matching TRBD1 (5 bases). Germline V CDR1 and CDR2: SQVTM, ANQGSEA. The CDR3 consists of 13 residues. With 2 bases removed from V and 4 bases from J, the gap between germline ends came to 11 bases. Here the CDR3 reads CSVERGNSYGYTF. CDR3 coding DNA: TGCAGCGTTGAAAGGGGTAATAGCTATGGCTACACCTTC.

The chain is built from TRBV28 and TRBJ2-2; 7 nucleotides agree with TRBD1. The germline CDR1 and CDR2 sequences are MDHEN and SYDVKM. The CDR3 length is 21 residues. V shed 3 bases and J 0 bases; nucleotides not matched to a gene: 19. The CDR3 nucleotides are TGTGCCAGCAGTTTGTATACCGTAGGGGGCGAAGGACCACCGAACACCGGGGAGCTGTTTTTT. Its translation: CASSLYTVGGEGPPNTGELFF.

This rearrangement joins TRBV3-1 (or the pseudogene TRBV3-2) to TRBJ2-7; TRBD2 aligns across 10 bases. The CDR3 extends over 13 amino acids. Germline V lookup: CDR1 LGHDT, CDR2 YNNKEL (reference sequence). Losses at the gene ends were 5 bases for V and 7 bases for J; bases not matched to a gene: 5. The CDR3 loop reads CASSTSGTIEQYF. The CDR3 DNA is TGTGCCAGCAGCACTAGCGGGACAATTGAGCAGTACTTC.

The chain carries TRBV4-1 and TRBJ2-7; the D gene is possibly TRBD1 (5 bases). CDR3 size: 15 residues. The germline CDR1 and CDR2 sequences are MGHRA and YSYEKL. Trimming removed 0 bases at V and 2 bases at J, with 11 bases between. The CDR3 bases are TGCGCCAGCAGCCAAGATGGTAGGGGTCCCTACGAGCAGTACTTC. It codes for CASSQDGRGPYEQYF.

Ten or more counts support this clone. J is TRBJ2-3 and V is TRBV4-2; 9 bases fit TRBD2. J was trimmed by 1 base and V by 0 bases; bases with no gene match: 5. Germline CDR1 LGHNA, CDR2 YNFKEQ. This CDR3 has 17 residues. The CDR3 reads CASSQEWASGGTDTQYF. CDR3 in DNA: TGTGCCAGCAGCCAAGAATGGGCTAGCGGGGGCACAGATACGCAGTATTTT.

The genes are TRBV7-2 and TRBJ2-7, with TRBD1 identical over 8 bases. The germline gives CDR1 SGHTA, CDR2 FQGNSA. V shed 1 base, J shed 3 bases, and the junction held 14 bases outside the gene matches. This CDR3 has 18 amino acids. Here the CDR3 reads CASSLVGQGASTDYEQYF. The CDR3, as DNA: TGTGCCAGCAGCTTAGTAGGCCAGGGGGCGTCAACGGACTACGAGCAGTACTTC.

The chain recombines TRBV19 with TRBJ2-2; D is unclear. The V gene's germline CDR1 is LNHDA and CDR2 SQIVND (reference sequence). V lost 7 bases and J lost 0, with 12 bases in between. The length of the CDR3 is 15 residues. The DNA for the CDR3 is TGTGCCAGTATCGGGTCGAGCGCGAACACCGGGGAGCTGTTTTTT. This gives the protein CASIGSSANTGELFF.

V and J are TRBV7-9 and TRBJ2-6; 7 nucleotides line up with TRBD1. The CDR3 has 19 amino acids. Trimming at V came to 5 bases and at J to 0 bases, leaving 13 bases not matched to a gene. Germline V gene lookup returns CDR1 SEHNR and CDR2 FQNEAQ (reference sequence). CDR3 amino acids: CASSLLGDSESSGANVLTF. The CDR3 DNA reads TGTGCCAGCAGCCTCCTTGGGGACAGCGAATCCTCTGGGGCCAACGTCCTGACTTTC.

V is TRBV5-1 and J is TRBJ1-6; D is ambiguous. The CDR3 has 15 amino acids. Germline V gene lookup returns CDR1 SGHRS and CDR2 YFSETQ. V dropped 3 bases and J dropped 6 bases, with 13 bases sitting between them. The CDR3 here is CASSSAPGVNSPLHF. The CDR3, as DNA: TGCGCCAGCAGCTCGGCTCCGGGAGTTAATTCACCCCTCCACTTT.

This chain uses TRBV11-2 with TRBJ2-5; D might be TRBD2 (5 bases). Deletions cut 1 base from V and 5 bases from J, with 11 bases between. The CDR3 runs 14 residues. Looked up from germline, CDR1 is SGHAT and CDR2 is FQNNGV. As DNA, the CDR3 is TGTGCCAGCAGCTTAGTCGCAGGCGGGGAGACCCAGTACTTC. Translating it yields CASSLVAGGETQYF.

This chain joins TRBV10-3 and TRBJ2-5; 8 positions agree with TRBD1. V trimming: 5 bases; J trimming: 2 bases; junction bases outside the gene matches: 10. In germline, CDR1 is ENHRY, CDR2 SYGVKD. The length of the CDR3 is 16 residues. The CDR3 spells CAISQTRQGNQETQYF. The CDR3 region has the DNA TGTGCCATCAGTCAAACAAGACAGGGGAATCAAGAGACCCAGTACTTC.

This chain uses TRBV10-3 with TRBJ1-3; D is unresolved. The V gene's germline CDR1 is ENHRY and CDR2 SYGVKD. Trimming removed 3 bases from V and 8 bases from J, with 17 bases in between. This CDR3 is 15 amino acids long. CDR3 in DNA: TGTGCCATCAGTGATATATTGGCTTTCGGAGACACCATATATTTT. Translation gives CAISDILAFGDTIYF.

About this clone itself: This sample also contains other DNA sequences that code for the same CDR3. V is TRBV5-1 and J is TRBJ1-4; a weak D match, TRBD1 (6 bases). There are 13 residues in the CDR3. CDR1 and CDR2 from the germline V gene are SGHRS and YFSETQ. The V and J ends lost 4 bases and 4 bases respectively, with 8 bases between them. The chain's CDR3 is CASSQGSNEKLFF. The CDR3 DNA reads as TGCGCCAGCAGCCAGGGGAGTAATGAAAAACTGTTTTTT.